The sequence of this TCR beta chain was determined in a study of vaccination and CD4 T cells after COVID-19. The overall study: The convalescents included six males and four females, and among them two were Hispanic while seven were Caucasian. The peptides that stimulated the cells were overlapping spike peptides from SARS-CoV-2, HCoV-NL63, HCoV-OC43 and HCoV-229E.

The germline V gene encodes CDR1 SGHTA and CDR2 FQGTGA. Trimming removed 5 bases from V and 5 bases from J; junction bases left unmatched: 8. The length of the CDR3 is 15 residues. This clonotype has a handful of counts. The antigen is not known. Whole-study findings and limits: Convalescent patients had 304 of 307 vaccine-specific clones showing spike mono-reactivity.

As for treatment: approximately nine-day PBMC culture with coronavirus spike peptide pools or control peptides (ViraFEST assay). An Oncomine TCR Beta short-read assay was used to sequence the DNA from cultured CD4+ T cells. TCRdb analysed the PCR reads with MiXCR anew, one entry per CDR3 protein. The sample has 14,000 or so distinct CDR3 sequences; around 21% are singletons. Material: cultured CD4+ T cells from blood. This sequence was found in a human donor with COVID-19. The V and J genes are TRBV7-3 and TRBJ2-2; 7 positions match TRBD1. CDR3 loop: CASSQHTGVTGELFF. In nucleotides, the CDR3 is TGTGCCAGCAGCCAACACACAGGGGTTACCGGGGAGCTGTTTTTT. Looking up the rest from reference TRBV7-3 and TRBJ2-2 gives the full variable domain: GAGVSQTPSNKVTEKGKYVELRCDPISGHTALYWYRQSLGQGPEFLIYFQGTGAADDSGLPNDRFFAVRPEGSVSTLKIQRTERGDSAVYLCASSQHTGVTGELFFGEGSRLTVL.